The 6 T cell receptor beta chains in this list originate from one sample, sequenced in a study of vaccination effects on CD4 cells after COVID-19 (dated by TCRdb to 2021 to 2024). No cognate antigen is known for these TCRs. In the ViraFEST assay, PBMC were stimulated with viral peptide pools, and antigen-specific CD4+ T cell clonotypes were then identified by expansion using TCR sequencing. After less than 13 days of culture, CD4+ T cells were isolated with the EasySep CD4+ T cell isolation kit. PCR-confirmed SARS-CoV-2 infection had occurred in convalescent patients between March and December 2020, before the Alpha, Beta and Delta variants emerged in the United States. Each participant received two doses of an mRNA SARS-CoV-2 vaccine, either BNT162b2 or mRNA-1273. The library relied on the immunoSEQ multiplex PCR assay. Imported from immuneACCESS, the table was reduced by TCRdb to in-frame sequences with V and J called. These copies leave out some clones; in studies compared against another copy, an unresolved V gene accounts for under half, and the cause of the remainder is not known. This sample lists around 15,000 clones; approximately 82% were detected once. The ten largest clonotypes hold approximately 20% of the sample.

The sample consisted of CD4+ T cells from PBMCs cultured with SARS-CoV-2 spike peptides, taken after COVID-19 vaccination. Sample cell subset or site, as interpreted from the label and publication: SARS-CoV-2 spike overlapping peptide pool stimulation. The receptors come from a human donor who had a prior SARS-CoV-2 infection.

The chain links TRBV6-5 to TRBJ1-2; 11 bases match TRBD1. Germline CDR1 MNHEY, CDR2 SVGAGI. The junction had 7 bases not matched to a gene; V was cut back by 2 bases and J by 5 bases. The CDR3 sequence is 16 residues long. CDR3 protein: CASSYARTGGGYGYTF. The CDR3 DNA reads as TGTGCCAGCAGTTACGCACGGACAGGGGGCGGGTATGGCTACACCTTC.

This clone has only one observation. J is TRBJ1-1 and V is TRBV6-5; possibly TRBD1 for D (6 bases). V lost 0 bases to trimming and J lost 4 bases, with 12 bases between them. The CDR3 length is 15 residues. In germline, CDR1 is MNHEY, CDR2 SVGAGI. The CDR3 region is CASSYSGGLATEAFF. The DNA for the CDR3 is TGTGCCAGCAGTTACTCCGGGGGGCTGGCCACTGAAGCTTTCTTT.

This sequence joins TRBV5-1 and TRBJ2-3; D is possibly TRBD1 or TRBD2 (5 bases each). Germline V gene sequence: CDR1 SGHRS, CDR2 YFSETQ. This CDR3 spans 15 amino acids. V lost 4 bases to trimming and J lost 6 bases, with 18 bases between them. CDR3 DNA sequence: TGCGCCAGCAGCCCTGGGGGTCCCACGACGGATACGCAGTATTTT. Translated, it gives CASSPGGPTTDTQYF. The whole variable domain, remainder taken from reference TRBV5-1 and TRBJ2-3, is KAGVTQTPRYLIKTRGQQVTLSCSPISGHRSVSWYQQTPGQGLQFLFEYFSETQRNKGNFPGRFSGRQFSNSRSEMNVSTLELGDSALYLCASSPGGPTTDTQYFGPGTRLTVL.

The chain uses TRBV5-4 and TRBJ1-2; no clear D gene. Trimming removed 0 bases at V and 3 bases at J, with 6 bases between. The CDR3 spans 13 residues. The germline V gene has CDR1 SGHNT and CDR2 YYREEE (reference sequence). Here the CDR3 DNA reads TGTGCCAGCAGCTTGGAAGCGGACTATGGCTACACCTTC. Its protein is CASSLEADYGYTF.

The chain couples TRBV30 to TRBJ1-4; 11 bases align to TRBD1. CDR1 and CDR2 from the germline V gene are GTSNPN and SVGIG (reference sequence). V lost 1 base, J lost 7 bases, and 5 bases stayed unmatched. The CDR3 consists of 15 residues. The CDR3 region has the DNA TGTGCCTGGAGTGCCACCGGGACAGGGGGTGAAAAACTGTTTTTT. Protein: CAWSATGTGGEKLFF.

The CDR3 reads CASSPGLAQETQYF. CDR3 in DNA: TGTGCCAGCAGCCCGGGACTAGCTCAAGAGACCCAGTACTTC. The chain uses TRBV5-5 and TRBJ2-5, with 9 positions matching TRBD2. The germline CDR1 and CDR2 sequences are SGHKS and YYEKEE (reference sequence). With 4 bases clipped from V and 2 bases from J, the junction kept 3 bases outside the gene matches. CDR3 size: 14 residues.